This T cell receptor (beta chain) was sequenced in a study of T cell responses to AZD1222 COVID-19 vaccine. Generated by immunoSEQ multiplex PCR, the TCRdb table keeps only in-frame clones and is missing some. Altogether some 200,000 clones are present, over 90% being singletons, with the ten largest covering 3.9%. V was trimmed by 8 bases and J by 8 bases, leaving 12 bases between them. This CDR3 has 12 residues. Germline V lookup: CDR1 LNHDA, CDR2 SQIVND (reference sequence). The sequence was obtained from an adult in good health. Here the sequenced sample was peripheral blood, taken on day 0 of AZD1222 vaccination. The V call is TRBV19, the J call TRBJ1-4; D is unresolved. Here the CDR3 reads CASGLGYEKLFF. The CDR3 DNA is TGTGCCAGTGGACTCGGGTACGAAAAACTGTTTTTT.